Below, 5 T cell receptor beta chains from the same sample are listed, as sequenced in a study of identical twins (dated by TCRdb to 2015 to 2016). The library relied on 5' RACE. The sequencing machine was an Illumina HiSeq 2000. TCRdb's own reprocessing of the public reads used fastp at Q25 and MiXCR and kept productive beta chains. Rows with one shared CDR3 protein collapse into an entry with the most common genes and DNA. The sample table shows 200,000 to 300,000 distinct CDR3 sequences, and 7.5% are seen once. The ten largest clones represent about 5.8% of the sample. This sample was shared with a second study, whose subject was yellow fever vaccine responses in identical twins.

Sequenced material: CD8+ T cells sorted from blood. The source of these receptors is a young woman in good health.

DNA for the CDR3: TGTGCCAGCAGTTCAGGAGGGGGAGCCTCAGAGACCCAGTACTTC. Amino acids: CASSSGGGASETQYF. The chain uses TRBV12-3 or TRBV12-4 and TRBJ2-5, with D perhaps assigned TRBD1 or TRBD2 (6 bases each). The CDR3 is 15 residues long. V dropped 4 bases and J dropped 4 bases, with 16 bases sitting between them.

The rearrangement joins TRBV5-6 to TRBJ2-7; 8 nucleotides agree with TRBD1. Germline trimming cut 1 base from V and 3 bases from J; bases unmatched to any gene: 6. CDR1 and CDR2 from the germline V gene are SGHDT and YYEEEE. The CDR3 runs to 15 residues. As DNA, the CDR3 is TGTGCCAGCAGCTTGAGTGGACAGGGTATCTACGAGCAGTACTTC. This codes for CASSLSGQGIYEQYF. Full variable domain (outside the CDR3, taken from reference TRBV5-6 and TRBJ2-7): DAGVTQSPTHLIKTRGQQVTLRCSPKSGHDTVSWYQQALGQGPQFIFQYYEEEERQRGNFPDRFSGHQFPNYSSELNVNALLLGDSALYLCASSLSGQGIYEQYFGPGTRLTVT.

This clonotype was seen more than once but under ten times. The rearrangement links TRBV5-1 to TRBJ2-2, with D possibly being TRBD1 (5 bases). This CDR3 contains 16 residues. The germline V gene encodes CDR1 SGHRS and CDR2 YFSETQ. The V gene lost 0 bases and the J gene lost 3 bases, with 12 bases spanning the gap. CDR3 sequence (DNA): TGCGCCAGCAGCTTGGGGTGGGGCAAGGACACCGGGGAGCTGTTTTTT. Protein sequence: CASSLGWGKDTGELFF.

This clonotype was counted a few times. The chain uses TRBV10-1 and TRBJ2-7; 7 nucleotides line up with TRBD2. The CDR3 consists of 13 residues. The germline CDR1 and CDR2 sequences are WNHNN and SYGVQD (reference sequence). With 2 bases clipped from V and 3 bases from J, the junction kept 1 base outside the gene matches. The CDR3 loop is CASSEPGGYEQYF. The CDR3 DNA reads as TGCGCCAGCAGTGAGCCGGGAGGCTACGAGCAGTACTTC.

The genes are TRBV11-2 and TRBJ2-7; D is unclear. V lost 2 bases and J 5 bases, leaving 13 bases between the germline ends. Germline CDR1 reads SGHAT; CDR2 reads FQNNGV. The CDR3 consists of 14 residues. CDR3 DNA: TGTGCCAGCAGCTTAAGGCCTCCGGGTCACGAGCAGTACGTC. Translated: CASSLRPPGHEQYV.